This T cell receptor beta chain was recovered during a study of tumor-infiltrating lymphocytes in primary liver carcinoma. In the study overall: The patients included men and women who were aged 30 to 69 years. About 3.65 to 8 million productive TCRbeta reads were obtained from the samples, with similar numbers across tissue types.

Notes on the study in general: Tumor samples exhibited a significantly greater top-250-clone fraction than blood samples (p = 0.039). Only about 7-25% of top clones appeared in all five tumor regions.

A constant-region primer served to make TCR beta cDNA from about 500 ng total RNA. TCR beta libraries came from three nested multiplex PCR rounds using slightly modified ARM-PCR. TCRdb re-called the multiplex PCR reads through MiXCR, storing one row per CDR3 protein. The sample gives about 35,000 distinct CDR3 sequences, roughly 80% of which show up once; around 17% is in the top ten. Joint extraction of RNA and DNA used roughly 17-32 mg of bulk tissue that was unsorted. This clonotype was counted ten times or more. The target antigen is unknown. One end of the junction does not line up with germline, which may come from a read error. The sequencing sample was made of liver tumor tissue from sampling region 4. Subset indicated: tumor region T4, right-lateral pole. The sequence came from a man in his forties or fifties with primary liver carcinoma and hepatitis B virus infection.

The CDR3 reads CAARSGAYNEQSF. The DNA for the CDR3 is TGTGCCGCAAGGTCTGGTGCCTACAATGAGCAGTCCTTC. The chain recombines TRBV6-5 with TRBJ2-1; D is unresolved. Germline loops: CDR1 MNHEY, CDR2 SVGAGI. The CDR3 totals 13 residues.